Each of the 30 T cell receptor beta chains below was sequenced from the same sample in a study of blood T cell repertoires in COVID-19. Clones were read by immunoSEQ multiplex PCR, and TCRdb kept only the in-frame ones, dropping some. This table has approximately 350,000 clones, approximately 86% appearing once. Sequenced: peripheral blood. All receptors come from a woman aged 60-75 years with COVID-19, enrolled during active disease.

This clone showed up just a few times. CDR3 sequence reads: CASSPPWGGEQYF. The CDR3 DNA follows: TGTGCCAGCAGCCCCCCATGGGGGGGCGAGCAGTACTTC. The rearrangement links TRBV5-4 to TRBJ2-7, with TRBD2 matching over 7 bases. There are 13 residues in the CDR3. CDR1 and CDR2 (germline): SGHNT, YYREEE (reference sequence). The V segment lost 4 bases and the J segment 6 bases; nucleotides outside the gene matches: 7.

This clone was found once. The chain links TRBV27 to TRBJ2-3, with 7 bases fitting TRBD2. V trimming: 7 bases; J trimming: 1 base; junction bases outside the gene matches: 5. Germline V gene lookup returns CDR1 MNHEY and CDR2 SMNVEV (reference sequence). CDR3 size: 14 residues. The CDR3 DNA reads TGTGCCAGCACAAAAGGGAGGGGCACAGATACGCAGTATTTT. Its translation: CASTKGRGTDTQYF.

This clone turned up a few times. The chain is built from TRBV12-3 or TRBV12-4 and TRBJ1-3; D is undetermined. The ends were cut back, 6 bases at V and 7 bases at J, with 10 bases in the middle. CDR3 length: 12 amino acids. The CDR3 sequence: CASSRGGNTIYF. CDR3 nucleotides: TGTGCCAGCAGCCGCGGCGGGAACACCATATATTTT.

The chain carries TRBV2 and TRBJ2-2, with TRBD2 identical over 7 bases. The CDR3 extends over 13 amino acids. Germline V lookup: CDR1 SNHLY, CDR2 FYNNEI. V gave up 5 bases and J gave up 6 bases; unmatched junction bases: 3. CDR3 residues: CASSTSVPGELFF. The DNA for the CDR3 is TGTGCCAGCAGTACTAGCGTCCCCGGGGAGCTGTTTTTT. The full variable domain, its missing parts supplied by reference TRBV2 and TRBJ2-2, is EPEVTQTPSHQVTQMGQEVILRCVPISNHLYFYWYRQILGQKVEFLVSFYNNEISEKSEIFDDQFSVERPDGSNFTLKIRSTKLEDSAMYFCASSTSVPGELFFGEGSRLTVL.

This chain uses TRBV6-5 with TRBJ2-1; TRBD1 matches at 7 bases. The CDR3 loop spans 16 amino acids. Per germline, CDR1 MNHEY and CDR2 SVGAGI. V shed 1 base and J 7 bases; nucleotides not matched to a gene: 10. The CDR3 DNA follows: TGTGCCAGCAGTTACTATCCTGGGGACAGAGAAAATGAGCAGTTCTTC. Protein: CASSYYPGDRENEQFF.

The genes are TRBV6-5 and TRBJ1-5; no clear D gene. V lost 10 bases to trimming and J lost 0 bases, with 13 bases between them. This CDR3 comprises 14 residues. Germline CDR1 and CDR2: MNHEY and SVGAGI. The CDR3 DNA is TGTGCCATCGCGCGGGAGTATAGCAATCAGCCCCAGCATTTT. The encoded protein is CAIAREYSNQPQHF.

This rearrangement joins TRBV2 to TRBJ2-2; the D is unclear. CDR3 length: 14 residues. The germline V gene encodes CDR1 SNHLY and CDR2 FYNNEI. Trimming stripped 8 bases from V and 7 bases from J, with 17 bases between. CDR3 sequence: CASENLTAGGELFF. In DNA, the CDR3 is TGTGCCAGCGAGAACCTGACTGCTGGCGGGGAGCTGTTTTTT.

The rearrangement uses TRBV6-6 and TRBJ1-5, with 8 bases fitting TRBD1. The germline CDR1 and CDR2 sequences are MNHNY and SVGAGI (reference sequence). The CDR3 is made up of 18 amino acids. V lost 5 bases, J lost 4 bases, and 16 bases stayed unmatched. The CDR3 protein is CASSPLPKTGDLNQPQHF. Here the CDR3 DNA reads TGTGCCAGCAGTCCCCTCCCCAAGACAGGGGACTTAAATCAGCCCCAGCATTTT.

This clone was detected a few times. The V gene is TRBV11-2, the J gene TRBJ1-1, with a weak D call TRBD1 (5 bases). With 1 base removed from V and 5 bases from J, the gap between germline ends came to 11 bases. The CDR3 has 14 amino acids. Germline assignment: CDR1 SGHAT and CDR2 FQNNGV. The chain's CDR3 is CASSLVGQGTEAFF. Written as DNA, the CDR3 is TGTGCCAGCAGCTTAGTTGGGCAGGGTACTGAAGCTTTCTTT.

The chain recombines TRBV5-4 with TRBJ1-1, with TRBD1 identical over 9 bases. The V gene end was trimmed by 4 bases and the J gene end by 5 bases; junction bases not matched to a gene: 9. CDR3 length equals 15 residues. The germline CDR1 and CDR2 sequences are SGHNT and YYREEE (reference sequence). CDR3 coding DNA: TGTGCCAGCAGCACTCCGACAGGGGGGAGAACTGAAGCTTTCTTT. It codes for CASSTPTGGRTEAFF.

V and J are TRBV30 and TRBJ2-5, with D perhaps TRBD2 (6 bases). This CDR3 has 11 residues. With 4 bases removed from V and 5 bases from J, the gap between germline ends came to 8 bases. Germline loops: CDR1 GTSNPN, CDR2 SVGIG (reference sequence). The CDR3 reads CAWTSVETQYF. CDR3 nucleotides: TGTGCCTGGACTAGCGTGGAGACCCAGTACTTC.

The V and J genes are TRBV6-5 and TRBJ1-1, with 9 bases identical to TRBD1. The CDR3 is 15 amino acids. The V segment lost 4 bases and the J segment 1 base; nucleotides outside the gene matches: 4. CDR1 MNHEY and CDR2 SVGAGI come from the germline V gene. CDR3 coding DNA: TGTGCCAGCAGTTCTACAGGGGGCAAGAACACTGAAGCTTTCTTT. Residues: CASSSTGGKNTEAFF.

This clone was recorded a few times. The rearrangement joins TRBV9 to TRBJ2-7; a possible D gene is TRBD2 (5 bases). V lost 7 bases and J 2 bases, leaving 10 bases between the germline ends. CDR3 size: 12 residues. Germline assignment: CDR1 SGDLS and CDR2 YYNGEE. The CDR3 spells CASGPGAYEQYF. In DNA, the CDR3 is TGTGCCAGCGGCCCCGGGGCCTACGAGCAGTACTTC.

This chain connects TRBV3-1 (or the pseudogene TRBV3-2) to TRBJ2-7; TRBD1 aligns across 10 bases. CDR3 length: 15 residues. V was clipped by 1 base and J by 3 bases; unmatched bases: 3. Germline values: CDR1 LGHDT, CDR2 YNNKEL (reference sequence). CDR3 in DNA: TGTGCCAGCAGCCAAGTGACAGGGGGCTTCTACGAGCAGTACTTC. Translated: CASSQVTGGFYEQYF.

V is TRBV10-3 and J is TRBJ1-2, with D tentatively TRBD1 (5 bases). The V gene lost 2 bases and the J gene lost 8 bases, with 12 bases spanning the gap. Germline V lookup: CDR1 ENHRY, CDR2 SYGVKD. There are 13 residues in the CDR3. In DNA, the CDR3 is TGTGCCATCAGTGAGACAACCGGGGGGGGCTACACCTTC. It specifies CAISETTGGGYTF.

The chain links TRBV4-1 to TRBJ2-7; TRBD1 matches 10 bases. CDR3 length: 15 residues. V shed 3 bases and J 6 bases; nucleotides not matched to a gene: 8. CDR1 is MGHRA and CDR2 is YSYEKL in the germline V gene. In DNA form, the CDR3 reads TGCGCCAGCAGCCAGAGGGAGACAGGGGGCTTCGAGCAGTACTTC. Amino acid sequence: CASSQRETGGFEQYF.

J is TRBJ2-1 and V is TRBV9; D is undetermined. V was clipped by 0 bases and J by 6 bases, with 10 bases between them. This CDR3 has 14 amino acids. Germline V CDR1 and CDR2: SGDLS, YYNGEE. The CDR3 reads CASSVVSPSNEQFF. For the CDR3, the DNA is TGTGCCAGCAGCGTAGTGTCCCCTAGCAATGAGCAGTTCTTC.

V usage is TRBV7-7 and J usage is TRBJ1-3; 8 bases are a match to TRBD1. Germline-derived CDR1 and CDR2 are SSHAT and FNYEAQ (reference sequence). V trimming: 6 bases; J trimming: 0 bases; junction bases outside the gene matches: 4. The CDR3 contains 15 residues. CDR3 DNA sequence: TGTGCCAGCAGGGGACAGGTTCGCTCTGGAAACACCATATATTTT. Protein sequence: CASRGQVRSGNTIYF.

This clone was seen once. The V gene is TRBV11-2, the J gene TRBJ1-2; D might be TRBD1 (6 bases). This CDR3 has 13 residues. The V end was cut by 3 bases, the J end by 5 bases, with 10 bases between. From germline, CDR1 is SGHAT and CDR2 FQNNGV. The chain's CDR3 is CASSLSQGYGYTF. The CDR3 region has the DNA TGTGCCAGCAGCTTGTCTCAGGGGTATGGCTACACCTTC. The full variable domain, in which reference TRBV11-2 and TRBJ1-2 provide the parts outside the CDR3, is EAGVAQSPRYKIIEKRQSVAFWCNPISGHATLYWYQQILGQGPKLLIQFQNNGVVDDSQLPKDRFSAERLKGVDSTLKIQPAKLEDSAVYLCASSLSQGYGYTFGSGTRLTVV.

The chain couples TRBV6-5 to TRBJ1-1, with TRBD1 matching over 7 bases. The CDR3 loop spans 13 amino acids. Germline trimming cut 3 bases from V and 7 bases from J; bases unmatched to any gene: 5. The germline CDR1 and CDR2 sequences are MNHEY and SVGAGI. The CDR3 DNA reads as TGTGCCAGCAGTTATTTTACAGGGGTTGAAGCTTTCTTT. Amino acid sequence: CASSYFTGVEAFF.

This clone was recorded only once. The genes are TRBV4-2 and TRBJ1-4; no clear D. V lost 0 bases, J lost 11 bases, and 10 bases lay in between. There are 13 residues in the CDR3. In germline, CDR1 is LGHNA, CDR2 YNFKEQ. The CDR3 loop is CASSQEVPGKLFF. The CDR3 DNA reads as TGTGCCAGCAGCCAAGAGGTCCCGGGGAAACTGTTTTTT.

DNA of the CDR3: TGTGCCAGCAGCCAAGATAGAGGAAGTGAAGCTTTCTTT. The encoded protein is CASSQDRGSEAFF. The chain uses TRBV3-1 (or the pseudogene TRBV3-2) and TRBJ1-1, with D unresolved. From germline, CDR1 is LGHDT and CDR2 YNNKEL (reference sequence). V was clipped by 0 bases and J by 7 bases, with 9 bases between them. The CDR3 spans 13 residues.

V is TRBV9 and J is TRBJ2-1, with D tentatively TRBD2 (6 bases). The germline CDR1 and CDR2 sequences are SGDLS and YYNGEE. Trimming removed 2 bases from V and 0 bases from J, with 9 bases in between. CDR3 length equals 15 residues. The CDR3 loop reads CASSVRGDSYNEQFF. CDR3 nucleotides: TGTGCCAGCAGCGTCCGCGGGGACTCCTACAATGAGCAGTTCTTC.

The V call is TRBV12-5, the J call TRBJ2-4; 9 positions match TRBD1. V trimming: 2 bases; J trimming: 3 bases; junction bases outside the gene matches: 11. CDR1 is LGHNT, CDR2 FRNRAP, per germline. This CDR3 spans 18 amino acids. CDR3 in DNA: TGTGCTAGTGGTTTGCCCGACCGGGACAGGGATGGCAAAAACATTCAGTACTTC. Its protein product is CASGLPDRDRDGKNIQYF.

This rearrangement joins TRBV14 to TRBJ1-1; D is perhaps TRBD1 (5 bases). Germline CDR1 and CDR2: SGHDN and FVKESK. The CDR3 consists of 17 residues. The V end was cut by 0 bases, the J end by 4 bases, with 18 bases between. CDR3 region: CASSQDHFGGARTEAFF. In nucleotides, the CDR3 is TGTGCCAGCAGCCAAGATCATTTTGGAGGGGCGCGCACTGAAGCTTTCTTT.

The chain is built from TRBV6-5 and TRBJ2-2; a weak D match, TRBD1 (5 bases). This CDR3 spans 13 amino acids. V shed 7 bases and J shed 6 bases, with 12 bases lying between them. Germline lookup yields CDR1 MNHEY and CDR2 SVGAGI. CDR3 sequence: CASTATEPGELFF. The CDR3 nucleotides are TGTGCCAGCACTGCGACAGAGCCCGGGGAGCTGTTTTTT.

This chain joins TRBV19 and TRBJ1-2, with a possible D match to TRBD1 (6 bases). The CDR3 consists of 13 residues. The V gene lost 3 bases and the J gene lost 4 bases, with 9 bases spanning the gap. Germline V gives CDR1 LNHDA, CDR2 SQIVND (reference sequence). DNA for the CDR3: TGTGCCAGTAGTATCGACAGGTCCTATGGCTACACCTTC. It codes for CASSIDRSYGYTF.

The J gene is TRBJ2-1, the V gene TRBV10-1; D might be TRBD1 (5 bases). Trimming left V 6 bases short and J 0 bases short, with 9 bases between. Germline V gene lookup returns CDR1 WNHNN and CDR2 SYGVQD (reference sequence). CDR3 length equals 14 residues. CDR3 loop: CASSARVSYNEQFF. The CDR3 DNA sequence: TGCGCCAGCAGCGCCAGGGTCTCCTACAATGAGCAGTTCTTC.

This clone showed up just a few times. Here the CDR3 reads CAWALGMQQFF. In nucleotides, the CDR3 is TGTGCCTGGGCTCTCGGTATGCAGCAGTTCTTC. The chain employs TRBV30 and TRBJ2-1; D unclear. The CDR3 runs to 11 residues. The germline gives CDR1 GTSNPN, CDR2 SVGIG (reference sequence). The V end was cut by 5 bases, the J end by 11 bases, with 13 bases between.

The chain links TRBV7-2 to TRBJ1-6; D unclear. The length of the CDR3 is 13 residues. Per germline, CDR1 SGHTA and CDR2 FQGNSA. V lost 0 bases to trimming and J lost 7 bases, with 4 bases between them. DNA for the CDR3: TGTGCCAGCAGCTTAGCACAGAATTCACCCCTCCACTTT. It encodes CASSLAQNSPLHF.